These 21 T cell receptor beta chains share one sample of origin, sequenced in a study of blood T cell repertoires in COVID-19. TCRdb keeps only in-frame clones here, not all; method: immunoSEQ multiplex PCR. Of 200,000 to 300,000 clones detected, 70% to 90% appear once; the ten largest clones hold roughly 1.9%. Sequences were obtained from peripheral blood. The receptors come from a man between 25 and 39 years old with active or convalescent COVID-19.

The chain employs TRBV7-2 and TRBJ1-3; D is perhaps TRBD1 (6 bases). The CDR3 consists of 17 residues. Germline V gives CDR1 SGHTA, CDR2 FQGNSA. V dropped 5 bases and J dropped 0 bases, with 17 bases sitting between them. CDR3 in DNA: TGTGCCAGCAGCCTCCGGGACACAATAATCTCTGGAAACACCATATATTTT. Translating gives CASSLRDTIISGNTIYF.

The chain recombines TRBV15 with TRBJ2-1; the match to TRBD2 covers 7 bases. This CDR3 comprises 16 residues. V dropped 1 base and J dropped 2; count of bases not matched to a gene: 5. Germline-derived CDR1 and CDR2 are LNHNV and YYDKDF (reference sequence). The CDR3 bases are TGTGCCACCAGCAGAGCGGGGGGTCTTACCTACAATGAGCAGTTCTTC. It yields the protein CATSRAGGLTYNEQFF. The variable domain in full, completed from reference TRBV15 and TRBJ2-1, reads DAMVIQNPRYQVTQFGKPVTLSCSQTLNHNVMYWYQQKSSQAPKLLFHYYDKDFNNEADTPDNFQSRRPNTSFCFLDIRSPGLGDTAMYLCATSRAGGLTYNEQFFGPGTRLTVL.

In the case of this clone: The same CDR3 is also encoded by other DNA sequences in this sample. The V and J genes are TRBV27 and TRBJ2-2, with D uncertain. The CDR3 length is 13 residues. The V end was cut by 0 bases, the J end by 6 bases, with 5 bases between. Germline assignment: CDR1 MNHEY and CDR2 SMNVEV (reference sequence). In DNA, the CDR3 is TGTGCCAGCAGTTTATCGAGGTCCGGGGAGCTGTTTTTT. Amino acid sequence: CASSLSRSGELFF.

The CDR3 loop reads CASSPRRGESDTQYF. The CDR3 DNA reads TGCGCCAGCAGCCCCCGGAGGGGCGAAAGTGATACGCAGTATTTT. The chain links TRBV5-1 to TRBJ2-3; possibly TRBD2 for D (6 bases). Germline V CDR1 and CDR2: SGHRS, YFSETQ. CDR3 length equals 15 residues. Trimming left V 4 bases short and J 6 bases short, with 18 bases between.

This chain uses TRBV9 with TRBJ1-6; TRBD1 matches at 9 bases. The CDR3 is made up of 15 amino acids. Germline lookup yields CDR1 SGDLS and CDR2 YYNGEE. J was trimmed by 9 bases and V by 3 bases; bases with no gene match: 7. The CDR3 spells CASSATGGSPSPLHF. The CDR3 DNA is TGTGCCAGCAGCGCGACAGGGGGGTCCCCTTCACCCCTCCACTTT. The full variable domain, in which reference TRBV9 and TRBJ1-6 provide the parts outside the CDR3, is DSGVTQTPKHLITATGQRVTLRCSPRSGDLSVYWYQQSLDQGLQFLIQYYNGEERAKGNILERFSAQQFPDLHSELNLSSLELGDSALYFCASSATGGSPSPLHFGNGTRLTVT.

This clone was counted once. V is TRBV5-1 and J is TRBJ1-1; D is possibly TRBD1 (6 bases). Trimming removed 6 bases from V and 0 bases from J, with 18 bases in between. Germline V gives CDR1 SGHRS, CDR2 YFSETQ. The CDR3 totals 16 residues. CDR3 sequence reads: CASNPASGQLNTEAFF. The CDR3 nucleotides read TGCGCCAGCAACCCAGCCTCGGGACAACTGAACACTGAAGCTTTCTTT.

The chain is built from TRBV7-2 and TRBJ2-1; 8 nucleotides match TRBD2. The CDR3 totals 18 residues. J gave up 0 bases and V 3 bases, and 10 bases lay outside the gene matches. CDR1 and CDR2 from the germline V gene are SGHTA and FQGNSA. The chain's CDR3 is CASSFRGGTSSSYNEQFF. The CDR3 DNA reads TGTGCCAGCAGCTTCCGCGGGGGGACTTCGAGCTCCTACAATGAGCAGTTCTTC.

This clone has only a few counts. Other DNA sequences in this sample translate to the same CDR3. The rearrangement uses TRBV11-3 and TRBJ1-1; TRBD1 is a possible D gene (5 bases). Trimming stripped 5 bases from V and 1 base from J, with 8 bases between. The germline CDR1 and CDR2 sequences are SGHNT and YENEEA. This CDR3 has 13 amino acids. In DNA form, the CDR3 reads TGTGCCAGCAGCCCCGGGGGGAACACTGAAGCTTTCTTT. It codes for CASSPGGNTEAFF.

The chain is built from TRBV24-1 and TRBJ1-2; maybe TRBD1 (5 bases). CDR1 is KGHDR and CDR2 is SFDVKD in the germline V gene. With 9 bases removed from V and 4 bases from J, the gap between germline ends came to 14 bases. The CDR3 is made up of 13 amino acids. The chain's CDR3 is CATGREKLYGYTF. CDR3 in DNA: TGTGCCACCGGCAGGGAAAAACTCTATGGCTACACCTTC.

Only one count was recorded for this clone. This sequence joins TRBV5-8 and TRBJ2-7, with D tentatively TRBD2 (5 bases). V was pared by 0 bases and J by 6 bases, with 13 bases between. Per germline, CDR1 SGHTS and CDR2 YDEGEE. This CDR3 comprises 14 residues. The DNA for the CDR3 is TGTGCCAGCAGCTTGGCCGGGGAAGGGCCCGAGCAGTACTTC. This gives the protein CASSLAGEGPEQYF.

The V gene is TRBV6-6, the J gene TRBJ2-5, with 9 nucleotides matching TRBD2. Germline assignment: CDR1 MNHNY and CDR2 SVGAGI (reference sequence). The CDR3 extends over 13 amino acids. The V gene end was trimmed by 7 bases and the J gene end by 5 bases; junction bases not matched to a gene: 5. The CDR3 sequence: CASKAGGGETQYF. DNA for the CDR3: TGTGCCAGCAAAGCGGGGGGCGGGGAGACCCAGTACTTC.

The chain combines TRBV2 with TRBJ2-2; TRBD1 is a possible D gene (6 bases). The CDR3 has 14 amino acids. Per germline, CDR1 SNHLY and CDR2 FYNNEI. Trimming stripped 11 bases from V and 6 bases from J, with 19 bases between. CDR3 sequence reads: CAGRFARGSGELFF. The CDR3 nucleotides read TGTGCCGGCCGGTTCGCGAGGGGGTCCGGGGAGCTGTTTTTT.

J is TRBJ2-7 and V is TRBV6-1, with D possibly matching TRBD1 (6 bases). V was clipped by 1 base and J by 2 bases, with 6 bases between them. Germline CDR1 is MNHNS and CDR2 is SASEGT. This CDR3 has 13 residues. The CDR3 reads CASSEGTAYEQYF. The CDR3 bases are TGTGCCAGCAGTGAAGGGACAGCCTACGAGCAGTACTTC.

This clone was counted a few times. V usage is TRBV4-2 and J usage is TRBJ2-7; unclear D gene. Deletions cut 4 bases from V and 6 bases from J, with 22 bases between. Germline V gene lookup returns CDR1 LGHNA and CDR2 YNFKEQ. The CDR3 sequence is 16 residues long. CDR3 bases: TGTGCCAGCAGCCGACCAGCCGGAGTCACGTCGGGCGAGCAGTACTTC. This gives the protein CASSRPAGVTSGEQYF.

The V and J genes are TRBV25-1 and TRBJ1-1; D not resolved. Germline V gene data show CDR1 as MGHDK and CDR2 as SYGVNS. The CDR3 has 12 residues. The ends were cut back, 1 base at V and 5 bases at J, with 5 bases in the middle. The CDR3 loop reads CASSESGTEAFF. The CDR3 nucleotides read TGTGCCAGCAGTGAATCCGGTACTGAAGCTTTCTTT.

This chain uses TRBV9 with TRBJ2-7; D possibly corresponds to TRBD2 (5 bases). The germline V gene has CDR1 SGDLS and CDR2 YYNGEE. Trimming took 3 bases from V and 7 from J, leaving 17 bases between them. CDR3 length equals 14 residues. CDR3 sequence: CASSEGSLRVEQYF. Here the CDR3 DNA reads TGTGCCAGCAGCGAAGGGTCCTTGCGGGTTGAGCAGTACTTC.

V is TRBV25-1 and J is TRBJ2-2; 7 bases are shared with TRBD1. The CDR3 is 16 amino acids. Germline V CDR1 and CDR2: MGHDK, SYGVNS. The ends lost 2 bases at V and 3 bases at J; junction bases unmatched: 6. CDR3 sequence: CASSEPYRGDTGELFF. In DNA form, the CDR3 reads TGTGCCAGCAGTGAACCCTACAGGGGCGACACCGGGGAGCTGTTTTTT.

This sequence joins TRBV19 and TRBJ2-1; 12 bases align to TRBD2. The CDR3 is 17 residues long. Germline loops: CDR1 LNHDA, CDR2 SQIVND (reference sequence). J was trimmed by 4 bases and V by 1 base; bases with no gene match: 5. The CDR3 region has the DNA TGTGCCAGTAGTATAGGGGCTAGCGGGGGGGTTTACAATGAGCAGTTCTTC. It translates to CASSIGASGGVYNEQFF.

Regarding this clone: Other DNA sequences from this sample encode an identical CDR3 as well. This chain connects TRBV6-2 or TRBV6-3 to TRBJ1-2; no clear D. The V end was cut by 6 bases, the J end by 3 bases, with 8 bases between. The CDR3 is 12 residues long. The germline CDR1 and CDR2 sequences are MNHEY and SVGEGT. The CDR3 loop reads CASSRRDYGYTF. In DNA, the CDR3 is TGTGCCAGCAGCCGCCGCGACTATGGCTACACCTTC.

The chain joins TRBV29-1 to TRBJ1-3; unclear D gene. The CDR3 totals 12 residues. Trimming pared 8 bases from V and 0 bases from J, leaving 8 bases between. Germline loops: CDR1 SQVTM, CDR2 ANQGSEA. The CDR3, as DNA: TGCAGCCCCTGGGCCTCTGGAAACACCATATATTTT. Its protein product is CSPWASGNTIYF.

The chain employs TRBV3-1 (or the pseudogene TRBV3-2) and TRBJ1-1; no definite D call. Per germline, CDR1 LGHDT and CDR2 YNNKEL (reference sequence). The CDR3 sequence is 14 residues long. Trimming stripped 1 base from V and 11 bases from J, with 17 bases between. The CDR3 reads CASSQVRGGDWAFF. CDR3 DNA: TGTGCCAGCAGCCAAGTTCGGGGAGGCGATTGGGCTTTCTTT.